This record concerns one T cell receptor (beta chain) sequence. This sample is drawn from a study of blood T cell repertoires in COVID-19. Data came from immunoSEQ multiplex PCR; TCRdb stores just in-frame clones and leaves some out. The sample lists fewer than 200,000 clones; around 83% were seen once. Trimming took 4 bases from V and 5 from J, leaving 21 bases between them. Germline assignment: CDR1 SGHNT and CDR2 YYREEE (reference sequence). This CDR3 region has 16 residues. Material for sequencing was peripheral blood. The chain employs TRBV5-4 and TRBJ2-5; TRBD1 might be the D (9 bases). The clonotype comes from a woman in her 70s who had recovered from COVID-19. The CDR3 DNA sequence: TGTGCCAGCAGCGGACGGGGGGGGACAGGGTATGAGACCCAGTACTTC. This translates into CASSGRGGTGYETQYF. The full variable domain, in which reference TRBV5-4 and TRBJ2-5 provide the parts outside the CDR3, is ETGVTQSPTHLIKTRGQQVTLRCSSQSGHNTVSWYQQALGQGPQFIFQYYREEENGRGNFPPRFSGLQFPNYSSELNVNALELDDSALYLCASSGRGGTGYETQYFGPGTRLLVL.